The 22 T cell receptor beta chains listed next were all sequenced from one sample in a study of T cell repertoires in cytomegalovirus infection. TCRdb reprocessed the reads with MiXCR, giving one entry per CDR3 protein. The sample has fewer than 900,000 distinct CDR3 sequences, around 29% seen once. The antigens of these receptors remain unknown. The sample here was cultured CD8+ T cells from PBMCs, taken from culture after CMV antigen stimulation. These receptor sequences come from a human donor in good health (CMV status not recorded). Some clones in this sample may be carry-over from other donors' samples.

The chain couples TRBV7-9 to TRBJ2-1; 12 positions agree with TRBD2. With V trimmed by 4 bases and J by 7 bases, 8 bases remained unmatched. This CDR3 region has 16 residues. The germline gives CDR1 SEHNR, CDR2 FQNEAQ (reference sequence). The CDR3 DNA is TGTGCCAGCAGCTCCCCCCCTAGCGGGGGGGCTAATGAGCAGTTCTTC. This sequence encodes CASSSPPSGGANEQFF.

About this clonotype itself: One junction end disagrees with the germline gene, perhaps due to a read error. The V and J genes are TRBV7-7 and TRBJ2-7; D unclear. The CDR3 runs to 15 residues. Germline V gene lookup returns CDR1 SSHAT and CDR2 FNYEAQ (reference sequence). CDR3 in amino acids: CASSLERSPSYDQYF. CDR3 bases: TGTGCTAGCAGCTTAGAACGGTCACCCTCCTACGACCAGTACTTC.

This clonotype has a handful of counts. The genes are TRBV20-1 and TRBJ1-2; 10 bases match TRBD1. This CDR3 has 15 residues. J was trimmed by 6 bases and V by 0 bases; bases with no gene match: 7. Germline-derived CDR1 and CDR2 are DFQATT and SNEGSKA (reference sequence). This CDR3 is CSARDLDRGPNGYTF. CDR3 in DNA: TGCAGTGCTAGAGATCTCGACAGGGGGCCCAATGGCTACACCTTC.

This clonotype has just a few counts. CDR3 protein: CASSYSNKGIEQYF. As DNA, the CDR3 is TGTGCCAGCAGTTACTCGAATAAAGGAATCGAGCAGTACTTC. V and J are TRBV6-5 and TRBJ2-7; unclear D gene. Trimming removed 0 bases from V and 6 bases from J, with 12 bases in between. The CDR3 runs 14 residues. Germline V gene data show CDR1 as MNHEY and CDR2 as SVGAGI.

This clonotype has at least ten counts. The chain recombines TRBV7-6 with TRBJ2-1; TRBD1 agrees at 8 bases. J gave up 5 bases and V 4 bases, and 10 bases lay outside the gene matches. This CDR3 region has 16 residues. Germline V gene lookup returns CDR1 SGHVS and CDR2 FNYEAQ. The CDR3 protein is CASSSRGRGPDNEQFF. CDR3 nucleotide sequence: TGTGCCAGCAGCTCCAGGGGGCGAGGACCCGACAATGAGCAGTTCTTC.

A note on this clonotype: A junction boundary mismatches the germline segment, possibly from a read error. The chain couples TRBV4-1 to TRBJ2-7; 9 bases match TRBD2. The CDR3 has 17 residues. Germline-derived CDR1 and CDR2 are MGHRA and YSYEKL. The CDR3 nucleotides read TGTGCCAGCAGCCCTTTAGCGGGGGCAAACTCCCCCTACGAGCAGTACTTC. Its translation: CASSPLAGANSPYEQYF.

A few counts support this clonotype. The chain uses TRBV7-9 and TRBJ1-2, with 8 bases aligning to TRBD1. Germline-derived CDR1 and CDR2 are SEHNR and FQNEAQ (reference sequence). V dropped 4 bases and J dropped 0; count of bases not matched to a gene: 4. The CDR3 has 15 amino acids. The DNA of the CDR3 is TGTGCCAGCAGCTCGACAGGGGCAACTAACTATGGCTACACCTTC. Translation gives CASSSTGATNYGYTF.

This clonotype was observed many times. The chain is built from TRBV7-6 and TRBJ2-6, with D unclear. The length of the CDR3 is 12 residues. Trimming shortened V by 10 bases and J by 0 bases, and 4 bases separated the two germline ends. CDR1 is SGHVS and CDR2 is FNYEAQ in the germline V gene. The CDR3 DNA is TGTGCCATCTACTCTGGGGCCAACGTCCTGACTTTC. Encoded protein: CAIYSGANVLTF.

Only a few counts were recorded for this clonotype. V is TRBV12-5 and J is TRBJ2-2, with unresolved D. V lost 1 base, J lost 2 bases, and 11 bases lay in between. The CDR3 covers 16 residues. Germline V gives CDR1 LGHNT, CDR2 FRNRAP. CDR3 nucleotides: TGTGCTAGTGGTTTGGCACCTACAGCTAACACCGGGGAGCTGTTTTTT. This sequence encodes CASGLAPTANTGELFF.

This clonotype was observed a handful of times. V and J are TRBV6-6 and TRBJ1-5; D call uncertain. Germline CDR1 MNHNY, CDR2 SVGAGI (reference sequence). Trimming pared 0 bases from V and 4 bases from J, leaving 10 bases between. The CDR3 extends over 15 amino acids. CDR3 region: CASSYSRPGNQPQHF. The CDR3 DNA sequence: TGTGCCAGCAGTTACTCGAGGCCGGGGAATCAGCCCCAGCATTTT.

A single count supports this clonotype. The CDR3: CASNLETGIYNEQFF. CDR3 bases: TGTGCCAGCAACCTTGAAACAGGGATCTACAATGAGCAGTTCTTC. J is TRBJ2-1 and V is TRBV6-2 or TRBV6-3; a weak D match, TRBD1 (6 bases). V dropped 7 bases and J dropped 3 bases, with 16 bases sitting between them. Germline values: CDR1 MNHEY, CDR2 SVGEGT. The CDR3 runs 15 residues.

CDR3 region: CASQEGSRGIRGEQYF. The CDR3 bases are TGCGCCAGCCAGGAGGGGAGTAGGGGCATCAGAGGGGAGCAGTACTTC. V gene TRBV5-1 combines with J gene TRBJ2-7, with D possibly TRBD2 on 6 matching bases. This CDR3 comprises 16 residues. V lost 7 bases to trimming and J lost 7 bases, with 27 bases between them. CDR1 is SGHRS and CDR2 is YFSETQ in the germline V gene.

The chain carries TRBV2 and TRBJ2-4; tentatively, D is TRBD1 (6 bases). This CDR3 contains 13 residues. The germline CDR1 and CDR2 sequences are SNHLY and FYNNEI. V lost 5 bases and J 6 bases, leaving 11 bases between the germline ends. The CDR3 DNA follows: TGTGCCAGCAGTCCCCCACAGGGAAACATTCAGTACTTC. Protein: CASSPPQGNIQYF. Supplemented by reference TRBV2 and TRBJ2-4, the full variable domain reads EPEVTQTPSHQVTQMGQEVILRCVPISNHLYFYWYRQILGQKVEFLVSFYNNEISEKSEIFDDQFSVERPDGSNFTLKIRSTKLEDSAMYFCASSPPQGNIQYFGAGTRLSVL.

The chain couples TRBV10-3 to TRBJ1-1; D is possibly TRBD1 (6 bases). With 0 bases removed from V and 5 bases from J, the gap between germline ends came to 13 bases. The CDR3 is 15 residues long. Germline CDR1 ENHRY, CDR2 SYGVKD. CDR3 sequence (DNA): TGTGCCATCAGTGAGTCTGCAGGGGTGGGGACTGAAGCTTTCTTT. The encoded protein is CAISESAGVGTEAFF.

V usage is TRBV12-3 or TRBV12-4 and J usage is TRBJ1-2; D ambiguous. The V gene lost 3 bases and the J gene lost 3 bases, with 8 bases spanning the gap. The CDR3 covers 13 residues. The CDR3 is CASSFETHYGYTF. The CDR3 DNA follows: TGTGCCAGCAGTTTTGAGACGCACTATGGCTACACCTTC.

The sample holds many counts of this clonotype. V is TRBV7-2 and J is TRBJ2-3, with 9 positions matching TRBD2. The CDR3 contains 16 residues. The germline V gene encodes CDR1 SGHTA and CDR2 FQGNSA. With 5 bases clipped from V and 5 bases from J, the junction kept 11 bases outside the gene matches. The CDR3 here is CASSPGVAGAGDTQYF. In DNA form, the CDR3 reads TGTGCCAGCAGCCCGGGGGTAGCGGGGGCGGGAGATACGCAGTATTTT.

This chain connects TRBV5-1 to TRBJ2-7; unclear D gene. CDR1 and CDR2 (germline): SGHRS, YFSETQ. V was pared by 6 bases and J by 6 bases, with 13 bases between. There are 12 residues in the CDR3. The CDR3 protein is CASKSSEAEQYF. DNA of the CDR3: TGCGCCAGCAAGTCGTCCGAGGCCGAGCAGTACTTC.

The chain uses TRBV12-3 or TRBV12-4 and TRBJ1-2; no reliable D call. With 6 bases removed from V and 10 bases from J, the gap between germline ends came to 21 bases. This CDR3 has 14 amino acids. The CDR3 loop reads CASSPGLSLRAYTF. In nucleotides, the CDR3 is TGTGCCAGCAGCCCCGGGTTGTCCCTTCGGGCCTACACCTTC.

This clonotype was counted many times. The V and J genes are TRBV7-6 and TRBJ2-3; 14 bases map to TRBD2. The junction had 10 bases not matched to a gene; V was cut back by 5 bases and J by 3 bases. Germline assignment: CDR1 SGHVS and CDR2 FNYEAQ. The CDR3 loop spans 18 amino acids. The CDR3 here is CASSLTSGGARSTDTQYF. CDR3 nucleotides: TGTGCCAGCAGCCTGACTAGCGGGGGGGCTCGTAGTACAGATACGCAGTATTTT.

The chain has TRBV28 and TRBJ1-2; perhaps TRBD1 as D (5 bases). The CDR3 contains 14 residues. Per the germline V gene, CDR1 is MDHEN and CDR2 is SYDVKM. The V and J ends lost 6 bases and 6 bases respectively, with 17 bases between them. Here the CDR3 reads CASRYTLREDGYTF. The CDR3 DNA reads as TGTGCCAGCAGATATACCCTCAGGGAGGATGGCTACACCTTC.

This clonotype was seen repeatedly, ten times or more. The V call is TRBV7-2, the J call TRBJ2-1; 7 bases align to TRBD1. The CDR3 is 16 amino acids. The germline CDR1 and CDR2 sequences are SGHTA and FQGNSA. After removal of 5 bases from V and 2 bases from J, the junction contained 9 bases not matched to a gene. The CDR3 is CASSPQGLEPYNEQFF. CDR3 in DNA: TGTGCCAGCAGCCCACAGGGGCTTGAACCCTACAATGAGCAGTTCTTC.

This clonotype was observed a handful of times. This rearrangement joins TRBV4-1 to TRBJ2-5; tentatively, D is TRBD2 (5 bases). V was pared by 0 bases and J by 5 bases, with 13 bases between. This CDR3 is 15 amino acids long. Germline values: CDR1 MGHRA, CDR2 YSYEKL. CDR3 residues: CASSQEETSGETQYF. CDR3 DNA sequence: TGCGCCAGCAGCCAAGAAGAGACGTCGGGGGAGACCCAGTACTTC.